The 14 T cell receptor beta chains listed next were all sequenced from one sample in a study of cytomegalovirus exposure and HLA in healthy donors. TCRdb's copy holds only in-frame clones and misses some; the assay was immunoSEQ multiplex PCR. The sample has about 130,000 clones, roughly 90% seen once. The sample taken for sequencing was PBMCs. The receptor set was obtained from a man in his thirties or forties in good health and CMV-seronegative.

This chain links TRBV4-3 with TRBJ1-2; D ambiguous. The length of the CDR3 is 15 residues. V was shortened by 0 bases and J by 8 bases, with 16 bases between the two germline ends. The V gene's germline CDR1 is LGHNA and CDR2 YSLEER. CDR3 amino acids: CASSQEGSRRGGYTF. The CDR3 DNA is TGCGCCAGCAGCCAAGAGGGAAGTCGCCGCGGGGGCTACACCTTC.

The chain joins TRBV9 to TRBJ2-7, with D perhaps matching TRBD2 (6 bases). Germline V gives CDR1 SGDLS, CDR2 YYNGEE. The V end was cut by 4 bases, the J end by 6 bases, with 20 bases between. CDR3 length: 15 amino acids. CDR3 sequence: CASSPLAGYPSEQYF. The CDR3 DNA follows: TGTGCCAGCAGCCCTCTGGCGGGGTATCCCTCCGAGCAGTACTTC. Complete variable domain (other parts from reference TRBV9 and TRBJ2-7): DSGVTQTPKHLITATGQRVTLRCSPRSGDLSVYWYQQSLDQGLQFLIQYYNGEERAKGNILERFSAQQFPDLHSELNLSSLELGDSALYFCASSPLAGYPSEQYFGPGTRLTVT.

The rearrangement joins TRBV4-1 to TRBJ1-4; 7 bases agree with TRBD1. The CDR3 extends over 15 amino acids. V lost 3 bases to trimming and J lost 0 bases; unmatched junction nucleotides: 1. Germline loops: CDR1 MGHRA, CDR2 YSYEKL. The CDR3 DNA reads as TGCGCCAGCAGCCATACAGGGGCAACTAATGAAAAACTGTTTTTT. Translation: CASSHTGATNEKLFF.

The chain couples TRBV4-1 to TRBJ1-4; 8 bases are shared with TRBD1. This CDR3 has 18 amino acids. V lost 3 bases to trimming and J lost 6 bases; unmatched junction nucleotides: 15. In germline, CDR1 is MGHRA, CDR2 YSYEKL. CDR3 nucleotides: TGCGCCAGCAGCCAGGGTCGACGAGCAGGGGGCCACGATGAAAAACTGTTTTTT. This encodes CASSQGRRAGGHDEKLFF.

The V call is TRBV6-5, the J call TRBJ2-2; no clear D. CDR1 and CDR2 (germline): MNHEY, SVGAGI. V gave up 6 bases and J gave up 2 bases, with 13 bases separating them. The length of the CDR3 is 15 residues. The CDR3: CASRIAGYNTGELFF. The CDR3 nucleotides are TGTGCCAGCAGGATTGCCGGGTACAACACCGGGGAGCTGTTTTTT.

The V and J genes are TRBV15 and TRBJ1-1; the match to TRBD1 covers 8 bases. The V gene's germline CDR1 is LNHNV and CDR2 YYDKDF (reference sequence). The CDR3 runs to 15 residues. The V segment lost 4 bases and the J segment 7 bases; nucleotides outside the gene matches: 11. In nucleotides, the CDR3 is TGTGCCACCAGCATACGTAGGACAGGGTTATATGAAGCTTTCTTT. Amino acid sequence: CATSIRRTGLYEAFF.

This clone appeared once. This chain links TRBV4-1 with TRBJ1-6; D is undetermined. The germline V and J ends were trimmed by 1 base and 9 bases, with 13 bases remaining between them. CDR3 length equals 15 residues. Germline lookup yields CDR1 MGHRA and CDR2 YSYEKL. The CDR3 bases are TGCGCCAGCAGCCAAGGGGAGGGTGGCGGTTCACCCCTCCACTTT. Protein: CASSQGEGGGSPLHF.

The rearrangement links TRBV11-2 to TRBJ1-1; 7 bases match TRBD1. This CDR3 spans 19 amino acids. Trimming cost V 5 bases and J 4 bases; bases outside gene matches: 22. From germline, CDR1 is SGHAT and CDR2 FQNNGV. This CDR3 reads CASSPNDWGQRGGGTEAFF. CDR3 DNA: TGTGCCAGCAGCCCCAACGACTGGGGACAAAGAGGGGGCGGCACTGAAGCTTTCTTT.

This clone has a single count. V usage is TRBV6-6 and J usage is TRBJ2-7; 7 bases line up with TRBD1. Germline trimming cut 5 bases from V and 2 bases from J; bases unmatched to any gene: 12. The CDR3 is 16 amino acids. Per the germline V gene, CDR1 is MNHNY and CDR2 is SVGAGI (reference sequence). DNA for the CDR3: TGTGCCAGCAGTATCGTAGGGGGCCCTTTAACCTACGAGCAGTACTTC. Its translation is CASSIVGGPLTYEQYF.

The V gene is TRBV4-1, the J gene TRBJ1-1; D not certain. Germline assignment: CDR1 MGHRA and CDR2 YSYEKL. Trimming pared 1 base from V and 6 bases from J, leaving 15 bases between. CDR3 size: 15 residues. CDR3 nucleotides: TGCGCCAGCAGCCAAGTAATCCCGAAGGGAGCTGAAGCTTTCTTT. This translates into CASSQVIPKGAEAFF.

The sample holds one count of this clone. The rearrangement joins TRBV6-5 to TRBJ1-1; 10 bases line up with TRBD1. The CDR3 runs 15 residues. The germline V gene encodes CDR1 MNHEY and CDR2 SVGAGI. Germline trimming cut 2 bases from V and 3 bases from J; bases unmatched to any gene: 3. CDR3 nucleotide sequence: TGTGCCAGCAGTTACCGGGACAGGGGCTACACTGAAGCTTTCTTT. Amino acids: CASSYRDRGYTEAFF.

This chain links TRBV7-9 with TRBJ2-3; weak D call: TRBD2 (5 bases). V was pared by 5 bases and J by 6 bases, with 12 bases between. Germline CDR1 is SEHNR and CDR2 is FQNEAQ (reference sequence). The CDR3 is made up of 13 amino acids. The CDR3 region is CASSPRDSDTQYF. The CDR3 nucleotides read TGTGCCAGCAGCCCGAGGGATTCTGATACGCAGTATTTT. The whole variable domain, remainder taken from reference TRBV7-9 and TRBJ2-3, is DTGVSQNPRHKITKRGQNVTFRCDPISEHNRLYWYRQTLGQGPEFLTYFQNEAQLEKSRLLSDRFSAERPKGSFSTLEIQRTEQGDSAMYLCASSPRDSDTQYFGPGTRLTVL.

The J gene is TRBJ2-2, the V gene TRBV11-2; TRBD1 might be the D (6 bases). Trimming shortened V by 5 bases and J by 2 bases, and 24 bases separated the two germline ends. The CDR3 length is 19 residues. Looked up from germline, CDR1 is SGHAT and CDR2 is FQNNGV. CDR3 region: CASSRRGAQGLVNTGELFF. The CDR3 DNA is TGTGCCAGCAGCCGACGGGGAGCGCAGGGGCTGGTCAACACCGGGGAGCTGTTTTTT.

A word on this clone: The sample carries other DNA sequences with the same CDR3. The CDR3 here is CSVEKGAYETQYF. CDR3 DNA sequence: TGCAGCGTTGAAAAAGGGGCGTATGAGACCCAGTACTTC. The chain recombines TRBV29-1 with TRBJ2-5; D is possibly TRBD1 (5 bases). Trimming took off 2 bases at V and 5 bases at J, with 12 bases between the two ends. The CDR3 extends over 13 amino acids. The V gene's germline CDR1 is SQVTM and CDR2 ANQGSEA.